This entry features one T cell receptor (beta chain) sequence. This specimen comes from a study of cytomegalovirus exposure and HLA in healthy donors. In germline, CDR1 is SGDLS, CDR2 YYNGEE. The ends lost 0 bases at V and 5 bases at J; junction bases unmatched: 5. The CDR3 is made up of 14 amino acids. TCRdb keeps only in-frame clones here, not all; method: immunoSEQ multiplex PCR. The repertoire consists of about 110,000 clones, with roughly 84% occurring once and the leading ten covering about 2.9%. The TCR originated in a woman in her late teens or twenties in good health and CMV-seronegative. The gene calls are TRBV9 and TRBJ2-7; 7 bases line up with TRBD1. The sample comprised PBMCs. CDR3 DNA sequence: TGTGCCAGCAGCGTAGGCAACAGGGGTGACGAGCAGTACTTC. Its protein is CASSVGNRGDEQYF.